This TCR beta chain appears in the sequencing data of a study of graft-versus-host responses after intestinal transplantation. Concerning this clone: The antigen remains undetermined.

Here immunoSEQ multiplex PCR was the method, and the copy in TCRdb shows in-frame clones only, minus some. The top ten hold over 0.95% of the sample, which has about 100,000 clones, roughly 84% seen once. This CDR3 spans 13 amino acids. Germline V lookup: CDR1 MNHNS, CDR2 SASEGT. V was shortened by 7 bases and J by 4 bases, with 13 bases between the two germline ends. This clonotype originated in a human donor who was the organ donor for an intestinal transplant. The source was unstimulated CD4+ T cells sorted from spleen or lymph node cells, collected before transplant. V and J are TRBV6-1 and TRBJ1-2; D remains ambiguous. The CDR3 DNA reads TGTGCCAGCATCCCCAACTTATTCTATGGCTACACCTTC. It translates to CASIPNLFYGYTF.